This T cell receptor beta chain comes out of a study of Graves' ophthalmopathy and Graves' hyperthyroidism. Germline CDR1 MNHNS, CDR2 SASEGT. The length of the CDR3 is 17 residues. Researchers took RNA transcripts and amplified TCR beta CDR3 regions from them. First-round RT-PCR with HTBI primers preceded a second-round multiplex PCR. TCRdb fed the multiplex PCR reads into MiXCR, producing one record per CDR3 protein. The table has 400,000 to 450,000 distinct CDR3 sequences, over 20% seen once. For this clonotype: Relative to the germline gene, one junction end is altered; a read error may explain this.

The sequencing input was peripheral blood. The clonotype was recovered from a woman aged 18-30 years with stable Graves' hyperthyroidism. This chain links TRBV6-1 with TRBJ1-1, with D tentatively TRBD1 (6 bases). In DNA form, the CDR3 reads TGTGCCAGCAGTGAAGCGACTTGGGACACCTTGAACACTGAATCTTTCTTT. It yields the protein CASSEATWDTLNTESFF.